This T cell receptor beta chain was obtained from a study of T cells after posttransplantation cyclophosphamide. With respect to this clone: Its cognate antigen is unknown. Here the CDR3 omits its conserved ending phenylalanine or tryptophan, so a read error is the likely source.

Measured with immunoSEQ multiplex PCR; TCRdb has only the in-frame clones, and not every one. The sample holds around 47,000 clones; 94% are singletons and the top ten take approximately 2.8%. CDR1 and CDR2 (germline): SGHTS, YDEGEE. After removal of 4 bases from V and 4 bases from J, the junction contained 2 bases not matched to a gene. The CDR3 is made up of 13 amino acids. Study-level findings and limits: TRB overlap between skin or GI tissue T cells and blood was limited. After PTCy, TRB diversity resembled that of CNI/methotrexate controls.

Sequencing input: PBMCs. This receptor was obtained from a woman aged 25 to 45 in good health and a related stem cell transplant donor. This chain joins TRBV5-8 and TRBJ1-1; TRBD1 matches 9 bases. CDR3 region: CASSLTGGTEAFL. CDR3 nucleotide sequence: TGTGCCAGCAGCCTGACAGGGGGCACTGAAGCTTTCCTT.